The rows below give T cell receptor beta chains drawn from one sample of a study of blood T cells in healthy people across ages. TCRdb analysed the 5' RACE reads with MiXCR anew, one entry per CDR3 protein. This sample carries about 1,400,000 distinct CDR3 sequences, around 59% of them seen once, and the ten largest clones take 6.5% to 8.5%. Sequenced sample: blood. The receptors stem from a man younger than 35 in good health. The CDR3 runs from the conserved cysteine through the conserved F or W. The order of the fields is V gene, clone size, D gene, J gene, CDR3 protein, CDR3 DNA. A D gene is named only where the DNA matches it firmly. Where a row states a size, it is once, few, many or the class of an expanded clone; other rows omit it.

v_gene: TRBV5-1; abundance: .; d_gene: .; j_gene: TRBJ1-5; CDR3aa: CASSLLPSGTDQPQHF; CDR3nt: TGCGCCAGCAGCTTGTTGCCTTCAGGAACGGACCAGCCCCAGCATTTT
v_gene: TRBV28; abundance: few; d_gene: .; j_gene: TRBJ2-2; CDR3aa: CASSATGEGTGELFF; CDR3nt: TGTGCCAGCAGTGCCACAGGGGAGGGCACCGGGGAGCTGTTTTTT
v_gene: TRBV29-1; abundance: few; d_gene: .; j_gene: TRBJ1-2; CDR3aa: CSVTGGGNYGYTF; CDR3nt: TGCAGCGTCACTGGAGGGGGGAACTATGGCTACACCTTC
v_gene: TRBV5-1; abundance: .; d_gene: .; j_gene: TRBJ2-7; CDR3aa: CASSLGGYPYEQYF; CDR3nt: TGCGCCAGCAGCTTGGGTGGGTACCCCTACGAGCAGTACTTC
v_gene: TRBV4-2; abundance: .; d_gene: TRBD2; j_gene: TRBJ2-1; CDR3aa: CASSQESIAGGLLFF; CDR3nt: TGTGCCAGCAGCCAAGAGTCCATAGCGGGAGGGCTTTTGTTCTTC
v_gene: TRBV11-2; abundance: .; d_gene: .; j_gene: TRBJ1-1; CDR3aa: CASSLAQDRLNTEAFF; CDR3nt: TGTGCCAGCAGCTTAGCCCAAGACAGGCTGAACACTGAAGCTTTCTTT
v_gene: TRBV29-1; abundance: .; d_gene: .; j_gene: TRBJ2-1; CDR3aa: CSVTARETQFF; CDR3nt: TGCAGCGTCACGGCCAGGGAGACCCAGTTCTTC
v_gene: TRBV18; abundance: .; d_gene: .; j_gene: TRBJ2-7; CDR3aa: CASSPEQIITSEQYF; CDR3nt: TGTGCCAGCTCACCAGAACAGATAATAACGTCCGAGCAGTACTTC
v_gene: TRBV29-1; abundance: .; d_gene: .; j_gene: TRBJ2-5; CDR3aa: CSAETGEGGTWEQYF; CDR3nt: TGCAGCGCGGAGACAGGGGAGGGGGGTACATGGGAGCAGTACTTC
v_gene: TRBV10-3; abundance: few; d_gene: .; j_gene: TRBJ1-6; CDR3aa: CAISELGPKNSPLHF; CDR3nt: TGTGCCATCAGTGAGCTAGGACCGAAGAATTCACCCCTCCACTTT
v_gene: TRBV6-5; abundance: .; d_gene: .; j_gene: TRBJ1-3; CDR3aa: CASSYDRSLSGNTIYF; CDR3nt: TGTGCCAGCAGTTACGACAGGAGTCTCTCTGGAAACACCATATATTTT
v_gene: TRBV11-1; abundance: .; d_gene: TRBD2; j_gene: TRBJ2-1; CDR3aa: CASTKTSGTEQFF; CDR3nt: TGTGCCAGCACTAAGACTAGCGGGACTGAGCAGTTCTTC
v_gene: TRBV28; abundance: once; d_gene: TRBD1; j_gene: TRBJ1-1; CDR3aa: CASSFPGTGMNTEAFF; CDR3nt: TGTGCCAGCAGTTTCCCCGGGACAGGGATGAACACTGAAGCTTTCTTT
v_gene: TRBV14; abundance: .; d_gene: .; j_gene: TRBJ1-4; CDR3aa: CASSQINSNEKLFF; CDR3nt: TGTGCCAGCAGCCAAATAAACTCTAATGAAAAACTGTTTTTT
v_gene: TRBV12-3/TRBV12-4; abundance: .; d_gene: .; j_gene: TRBJ1-2; CDR3aa: CASSLRRLYGYTF; CDR3nt: TGTGCCAGCAGTTTACGCAGACTGTATGGCTACACCTTC
v_gene: TRBV10-3; abundance: .; d_gene: .; j_gene: TRBJ2-3; CDR3aa: CAISGVDSSDTQYF; CDR3nt: TGTGCCATCAGTGGGGTTGATAGTTCAGATACGCAGTATTTT
v_gene: TRBV27; abundance: few; d_gene: TRBD1; j_gene: TRBJ2-1; CDR3aa: CASSLGQEKYNEQFF; CDR3nt: TGTGCCAGCAGTTTGGGACAGGAAAAATACAATGAGCAGTTCTTC
v_gene: TRBV6-6; abundance: .; d_gene: .; j_gene: TRBJ1-5; CDR3aa: CASSSYTGLGHQPQHF; CDR3nt: TGTGCCAGCAGTTCCTATACCGGTCTTGGGCACCAGCCCCAGCATTTT
v_gene: TRBV6-5; abundance: .; d_gene: TRBD2; j_gene: TRBJ2-1; CDR3aa: CASSYSAREGPSSYNEQFF; CDR3nt: TGTGCCAGCAGTTATTCCGCGCGGGAGGGCCCGAGCTCCTACAATGAGCAGTTCTTC
v_gene: TRBV4-3; abundance: few; d_gene: .; j_gene: TRBJ1-6; CDR3aa: CASSETSHYSPLHF; CDR3nt: TGCGCCAGCAGCGAGACGTCCCATTATTCACCCCTCCACTTT
v_gene: TRBV4-3; abundance: .; d_gene: .; j_gene: TRBJ1-2; CDR3aa: CASSQDTGFGGYTF; CDR3nt: TGCGCCAGCAGCCAAGATACCGGGTTCGGCGGCTACACCTTC
v_gene: TRBV27; abundance: few; d_gene: TRBD1; j_gene: TRBJ2-7; CDR3aa: CASSPGTGGNPSYEQYF; CDR3nt: TGTGCCAGCAGTCCAGGGACAGGGGGCAATCCTTCCTACGAGCAGTACTTC
v_gene: TRBV15; abundance: once; d_gene: .; j_gene: TRBJ1-2; CDR3aa: CATSRDGGPLGYGYTF; CDR3nt: TGTGCCACCAGCAGAGATGGGGGACCGCTAGGGTATGGCTACACCTTC
v_gene: TRBV11-2; abundance: once; d_gene: TRBD1; j_gene: TRBJ1-4; CDR3aa: CASSPTGTGKKLFF; CDR3nt: TGTGCCAGCAGCCCGACCGGGACAGGGAAAAAACTGTTTTTT
v_gene: TRBV4-3; abundance: .; d_gene: .; j_gene: TRBJ2-3; CDR3aa: CASSQDGKPSTDTQYF; CDR3nt: TGCGCCAGCAGCCAAGATGGTAAACCTAGCACAGATACGCAGTATTTT
v_gene: TRBV4-1; abundance: few; d_gene: .; j_gene: TRBJ2-1; CDR3aa: CASSQPGTLVGQFF; CDR3nt: TGCGCCAGCAGCCAACCGGGCACCCTGGTGGGGCAGTTCTTC
v_gene: TRBV20-1; abundance: .; d_gene: .; j_gene: TRBJ2-3; CDR3aa: CSATQGNWRGAADTQYF; CDR3nt: TGCAGTGCCACACAGGGGAATTGGCGGGGGGCCGCAGATACGCAGTATTTT
v_gene: TRBV7-6; abundance: .; d_gene: TRBD2; j_gene: TRBJ2-3; CDR3aa: CASSSRTGTSGTDTQYF; CDR3nt: TGTGCCAGCAGCTCCAGGACCGGGACTAGCGGCACAGATACGCAGTATTTT
v_gene: TRBV29-1; abundance: .; d_gene: .; j_gene: TRBJ2-5; CDR3aa: CSVVSRETQYF; CDR3nt: TGCAGCGTTGTTTCTAGAGAGACCCAGTACTTC
v_gene: TRBV6-2/TRBV6-3; abundance: .; d_gene: TRBD1; j_gene: TRBJ2-1; CDR3aa: CASSYQGQGSNEQFF; CDR3nt: TGTGCCAGCAGTTACCAAGGACAGGGGTCGAATGAGCAGTTCTTC
v_gene: TRBV12-3/TRBV12-4; abundance: .; d_gene: TRBD2; j_gene: TRBJ2-3; CDR3aa: CASSLQTSGRDTQYF; CDR3nt: TGTGCCAGCAGTTTACAGACTAGCGGGAGGGATACGCAGTATTTT
v_gene: TRBV6-5; abundance: .; d_gene: .; j_gene: TRBJ1-1; CDR3aa: CASSSSTEAFF; CDR3nt: TGTGCCAGCAGCTCATCGACTGAAGCTTTCTTT
v_gene: TRBV6-5; abundance: few; d_gene: .; j_gene: TRBJ2-5; CDR3aa: CASRQNQETQYF; CDR3nt: TGTGCCAGCAGACAGAACCAAGAGACCCAGTACTTC
v_gene: TRBV20-1; abundance: .; d_gene: TRBD2; j_gene: TRBJ2-1; CDR3aa: CSATQGGGRAYNEQFF; CDR3nt: TGCAGTGCCACCCAGGGTGGCGGGAGGGCCTACAATGAGCAGTTCTTC
v_gene: TRBV20-1; abundance: few; d_gene: .; j_gene: TRBJ1-4; CDR3aa: CSARWWRQGVLFF; CDR3nt: TGCAGTGCCAGGTGGTGGAGGCAGGGTGTACTGTTTTTT
v_gene: TRBV20-1; abundance: .; d_gene: TRBD2; j_gene: TRBJ2-3; CDR3aa: CSVEIGLARDTQYF; CDR3nt: TGCAGTGTCGAGATAGGACTAGCAAGGGATACGCAGTATTTT
v_gene: TRBV29-1; abundance: .; d_gene: TRBD2; j_gene: TRBJ2-1; CDR3aa: CSVDAGGANEQFF; CDR3nt: TGCAGCGTTGACGCGGGAGGGGCCAATGAGCAGTTCTTC
v_gene: TRBV28; abundance: few; d_gene: .; j_gene: TRBJ2-1; CDR3aa: CASSKGTEQFF; CDR3nt: TGTGCCAGCAGTAAAGGAACTGAGCAGTTCTTC
v_gene: TRBV6-2/TRBV6-3; abundance: .; d_gene: .; j_gene: TRBJ2-1; CDR3aa: CASSLPSLGVEQFF; CDR3nt: TGTGCCAGCAGTTTGCCTAGCCTAGGGGTTGAGCAGTTCTTC
v_gene: TRBV7-9; abundance: .; d_gene: .; j_gene: TRBJ2-5; CDR3aa: CASSLDGLAQYF; CDR3nt: TGTGCCAGCAGCTTAGACGGCCTCGCGCAGTACTTC
v_gene: TRBV6-8; abundance: .; d_gene: TRBD1; j_gene: TRBJ2-2; CDR3aa: CASTHRGVPGELFF; CDR3nt: TGTGCCAGCACTCACAGGGGAGTCCCCGGGGAGCTGTTTTTT
v_gene: TRBV5-1; abundance: .; d_gene: .; j_gene: TRBJ2-3; CDR3aa: CASARDGASTDTQYF; CDR3nt: TGCGCCAGCGCCAGGGACGGAGCTAGCACAGATACGCAGTATTTT
v_gene: TRBV20-1; abundance: .; d_gene: .; j_gene: TRBJ2-1; CDR3aa: CSAKTRPGVASPRSYNEQFF; CDR3nt: TGCAGTGCGAAGACTCGCCCGGGAGTCGCTAGCCCCCGCTCTTACAATGAGCAGTTCTTC
v_gene: TRBV10-3; abundance: few; d_gene: TRBD2; j_gene: TRBJ2-7; CDR3aa: CAIAGVIDYEQYF; CDR3nt: TGTGCCATCGCGGGAGTAATCGACTACGAGCAGTACTTC
v_gene: TRBV7-2; abundance: few; d_gene: .; j_gene: TRBJ2-1; CDR3aa: CASSLAGPSYNEQFF; CDR3nt: TGTGCCAGCAGCTTAGCGGGACCATCCTACAATGAGCAGTTCTTC
v_gene: TRBV10-2; abundance: few; d_gene: .; j_gene: TRBJ2-1; CDR3aa: CASSESYYHNEQFF; CDR3nt: TGCGCCAGCAGTGAGTCGTACTATCACAATGAGCAGTTCTTC
v_gene: TRBV20-1; abundance: .; d_gene: .; j_gene: TRBJ2-3; CDR3aa: CSARDVGYTDTQYF; CDR3nt: TGCAGTGCTAGAGATGTAGGGTACACAGATACGCAGTATTTT
v_gene: TRBV4-1; abundance: .; d_gene: .; j_gene: TRBJ2-5; CDR3aa: CASSQVPRQPQETQYF; CDR3nt: TGCGCCAGCAGCCAAGTTCCGAGACAGCCCCAAGAGACCCAGTACTTC
v_gene: TRBV4-1; abundance: .; d_gene: .; j_gene: TRBJ2-1; CDR3aa: CASSQDFEGGSYNEQFF; CDR3nt: TGCGCCAGCAGCCAAGATTTTGAGGGGGGATCCTACAATGAGCAGTTCTTC
v_gene: TRBV20-1; abundance: few; d_gene: .; j_gene: TRBJ2-5; CDR3aa: CSARGVFGQETQYF; CDR3nt: TGCAGTGCCCGTGGGGTATTCGGCCAAGAGACCCAGTACTTC
v_gene: TRBV20-1; abundance: few; d_gene: TRBD2; j_gene: TRBJ2-1; CDR3aa: CSARGLAGGYNEQFF; CDR3nt: TGCAGTGCTAGGGGACTAGCGGGAGGCTACAATGAGCAGTTCTTC
v_gene: TRBV12-3/TRBV12-4; abundance: .; d_gene: .; j_gene: TRBJ1-1; CDR3aa: CASSSQGIPEAFF; CDR3nt: TGTGCCAGCAGTTCCCAGGGGATCCCTGAAGCTTTCTTT
v_gene: TRBV2; abundance: .; d_gene: TRBD1; j_gene: TRBJ2-1; CDR3aa: CASSRDRNEQFF; CDR3nt: TGTGCCAGCAGTCGGGACAGGAATGAGCAGTTCTTC
v_gene: TRBV12-3/TRBV12-4; abundance: few; d_gene: TRBD1; j_gene: TRBJ1-5; CDR3aa: CASRPGGDHPQHF; CDR3nt: TGTGCCAGCAGACCAGGGGGAGATCACCCCCAGCATTTT